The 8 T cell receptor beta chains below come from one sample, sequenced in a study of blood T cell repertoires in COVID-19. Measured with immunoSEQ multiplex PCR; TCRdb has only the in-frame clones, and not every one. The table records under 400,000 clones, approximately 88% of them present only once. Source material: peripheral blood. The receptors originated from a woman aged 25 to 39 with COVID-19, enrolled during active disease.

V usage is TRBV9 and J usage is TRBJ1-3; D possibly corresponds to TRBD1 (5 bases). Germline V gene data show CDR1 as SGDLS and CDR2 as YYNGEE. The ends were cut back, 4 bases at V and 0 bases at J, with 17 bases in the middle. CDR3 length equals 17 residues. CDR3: CASSPVGTDYSGNTIYF. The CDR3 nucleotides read TGTGCCAGCAGCCCTGTTGGGACGGACTACTCTGGAAACACCATATATTTT.

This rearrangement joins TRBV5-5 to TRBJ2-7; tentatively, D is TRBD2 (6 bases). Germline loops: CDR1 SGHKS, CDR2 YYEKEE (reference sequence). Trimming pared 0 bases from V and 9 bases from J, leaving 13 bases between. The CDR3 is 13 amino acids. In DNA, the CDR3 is TGTGCCAGCAGCTTGGTTACCTTGGAGGGGCAGTACGTC. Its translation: CASSLVTLEGQYV.

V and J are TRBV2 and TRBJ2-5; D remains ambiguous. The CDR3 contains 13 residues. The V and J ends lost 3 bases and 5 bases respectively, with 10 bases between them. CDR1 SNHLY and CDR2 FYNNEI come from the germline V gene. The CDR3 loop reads CASSEETRETQYF. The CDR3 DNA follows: TGTGCCAGCAGTGAGGAAACGAGGGAGACCCAGTACTTC.

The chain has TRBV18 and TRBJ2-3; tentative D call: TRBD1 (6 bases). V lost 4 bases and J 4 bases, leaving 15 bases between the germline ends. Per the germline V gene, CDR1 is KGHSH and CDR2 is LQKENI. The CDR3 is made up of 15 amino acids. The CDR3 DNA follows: TGTGCCAGCTCACGTTCGCGGACAGAGGCAGATACGCAGTATTTT. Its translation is CASSRSRTEADTQYF.

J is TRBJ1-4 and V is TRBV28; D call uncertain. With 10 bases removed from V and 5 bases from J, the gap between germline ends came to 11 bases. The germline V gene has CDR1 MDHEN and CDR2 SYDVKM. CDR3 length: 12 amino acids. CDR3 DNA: TGTGCCACCGGGAGCTACAATGAAAAACTGTTTTTT. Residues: CATGSYNEKLFF. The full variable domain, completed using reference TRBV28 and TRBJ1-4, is DVKVTQSSRYLVKRTGEKVFLECVQDMDHENMFWYRQDPGLGLRLIYFSYDVKMKEKGDIPEGYSVSREKKERFSLILESASTNQTSMYLCATGSYNEKLFFGSGTQLSVL.

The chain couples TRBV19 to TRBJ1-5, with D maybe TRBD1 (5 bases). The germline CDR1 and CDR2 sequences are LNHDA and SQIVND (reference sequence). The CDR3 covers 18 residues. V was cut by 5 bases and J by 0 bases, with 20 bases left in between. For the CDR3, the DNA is TGTGCCAGTAGTGTTGGGACTAACGGCTCATATAGCAATCAGCCCCAGCATTTT. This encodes CASSVGTNGSYSNQPQHF.

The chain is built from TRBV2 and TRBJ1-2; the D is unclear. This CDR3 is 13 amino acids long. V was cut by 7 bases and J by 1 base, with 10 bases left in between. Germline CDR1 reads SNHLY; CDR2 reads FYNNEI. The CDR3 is CASKPFLNYGYTF. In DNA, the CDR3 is TGTGCCAGCAAGCCATTTCTTAACTATGGCTACACCTTC.

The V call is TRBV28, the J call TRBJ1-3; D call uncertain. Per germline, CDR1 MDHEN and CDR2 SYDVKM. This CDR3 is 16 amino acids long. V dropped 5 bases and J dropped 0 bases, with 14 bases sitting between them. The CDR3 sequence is CASSPLREYSGNTIYF. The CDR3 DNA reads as TGTGCCAGCAGTCCCCTCCGCGAATACTCTGGAAACACCATATATTTT.